The 14 T cell receptor beta chains in this list originate from one sample, sequenced in a study of lymphopenia after photon versus proton radiotherapy. Libraries were prepared by immunoSEQ multiplex PCR; TCRdb keeps only in-frame clonotypes and omits some of them. The sample consists of about 25,000 clones, approximately 88% of them appearing once. The material sequenced was peripheral blood, taken from a patient treated with photon-based radiotherapy. These receptors came from a man between 45 and 60 years old with gastric cancer.

V and J are TRBV9 and TRBJ2-4, with D unresolved. Per the germline V gene, CDR1 is SGDLS and CDR2 is YYNGEE. The CDR3 is made up of 14 amino acids. V was cut by 0 bases and J by 8 bases, with 12 bases left in between. This CDR3 reads CASSVVPSLDIQYF. CDR3 DNA sequence: TGTGCCAGCAGCGTAGTCCCCTCACTGGACATTCAGTACTTC.

The rearrangement links TRBV2 to TRBJ1-6, with D perhaps TRBD1 (5 bases). Trimming removed 0 bases from V and 10 bases from J, with 13 bases in between. The length of the CDR3 is 15 residues. Germline CDR1 and CDR2: SNHLY and FYNNEI. The CDR3 reads CASSEARGGGSPLHF. The CDR3 nucleotides read TGTGCCAGCAGTGAAGCGCGGGGGGGAGGGTCACCCCTCCACTTT.

The rearrangement uses TRBV13 and TRBJ2-7; D is undetermined. With 8 bases removed from V and 4 bases from J, the gap between germline ends came to 0 bases. The CDR3 consists of 8 residues. Germline CDR1 PRHDT, CDR2 FYEKMQ (reference sequence). The CDR3 loop is CASYEQYV. The DNA for the CDR3 is TGTGCCAGCTACGAGCAGTACGTC.

The V gene is TRBV27, the J gene TRBJ1-2; D not resolved. CDR1 is MNHEY and CDR2 is SMNVEV in the germline V gene (reference sequence). V lost 5 bases to trimming and J lost 4 bases, with 11 bases between them. This CDR3 is built from 13 residues. CDR3 in DNA: TGTGCCAGCAGTCCTACCCCCAGCTATGGCTACACCTTC. This gives the protein CASSPTPSYGYTF.

The rearrangement joins TRBV19 to TRBJ2-7; 8 bases match TRBD1. Germline V lookup: CDR1 LNHDA, CDR2 SQIVND (reference sequence). The CDR3 extends over 14 amino acids. The J segment lost 2 bases and the V segment lost 3 bases, leaving 3 bases of the junction unmatched. The CDR3, as DNA: TGTGCCAGTAGTATCGGGACAGGAACCTACGAGCAGTACTTC. It yields the protein CASSIGTGTYEQYF.

The rearrangement joins TRBV9 to TRBJ2-3; 9 positions match TRBD2. V shed 4 bases and J 5 bases; nucleotides not matched to a gene: 20. Germline CDR1 is SGDLS and CDR2 is YYNGEE. The CDR3 has 19 residues. The CDR3 nucleotides are TGTGCCAGCAGCACCCCTCGAAGGGGCGGGGGGGCTTTCGTAGATACGCAGTATTTT. The encoded protein is CASSTPRRGGGAFVDTQYF.

V usage is TRBV6-6 and J usage is TRBJ1-5; weak D call: TRBD1 (6 bases). V dropped 7 bases and J dropped 3 bases, with 13 bases sitting between them. This CDR3 contains 14 residues. Germline values: CDR1 MNHNY, CDR2 SVGAGI (reference sequence). In DNA, the CDR3 is TGTGCCAGCACCGGGAGGGGGGTCAATCAGCCCCAGCATTTT. Protein: CASTGRGVNQPQHF.

The chain has TRBV10-2 and TRBJ2-1, with 8 positions matching TRBD2. The CDR3 loop spans 14 amino acids. Germline lookup yields CDR1 WSHSY and CDR2 SAAADI. Germline trimming cut 3 bases from V and 6 bases from J; bases unmatched to any gene: 4. CDR3 in amino acids: CASSDSGLVNEQFF. CDR3 DNA sequence: TGCGCCAGCAGTGACTCGGGACTAGTCAATGAGCAGTTCTTC.

V gene TRBV18 combines with J gene TRBJ2-1, with D perhaps TRBD1 (5 bases). V lost 3 bases, J lost 7 bases, and 13 bases lay in between. Per the germline V gene, CDR1 is KGHSH and CDR2 is LQKENI. The CDR3 is made up of 14 amino acids. The chain's CDR3 is CASSPARQLNEQFF. The CDR3 region has the DNA TGTGCCAGCTCACCGGCCAGACAGCTGAATGAGCAGTTCTTC.

The rearrangement joins TRBV9 to TRBJ2-3; 9 positions agree with TRBD2. The CDR3 sequence is 18 residues long. Germline trimming cut 0 bases from V and 0 bases from J; bases unmatched to any gene: 8. The germline gives CDR1 SGDLS, CDR2 YYNGEE. CDR3 nucleotide sequence: TGTGCCAGCAGCGTAGGGCCTAGCGGGGTTATAAGCACAGATACGCAGTATTTT. Its translation is CASSVGPSGVISTDTQYF.

The V call is TRBV10-3, the J call TRBJ1-1; no definite D call. V lost 6 bases and J 0 bases, leaving 8 bases between the germline ends. CDR1 and CDR2 (germline): ENHRY, SYGVKD. This CDR3 comprises 13 residues. The CDR3 region is CAISLSVNTEAFF. As DNA, the CDR3 is TGTGCCATCAGCTTGTCAGTGAACACTGAAGCTTTCTTT.

CDR3 sequence: CASSFDRALYNEQFF. DNA for the CDR3: TGTGCCAGCAGCTTCGACAGGGCCTTATACAATGAGCAGTTCTTC. The chain uses TRBV11-2 and TRBJ2-1, with 7 bases matching TRBD1. J lost 4 bases, V lost 3 bases, and 6 bases had no gene match. Germline V CDR1 and CDR2: SGHAT, FQNNGV. The CDR3 loop spans 15 amino acids.

The chain uses TRBV5-1 and TRBJ1-4; D ambiguous. V was trimmed by 1 base and J by 0 bases, leaving 10 bases between them. This CDR3 contains 16 residues. From germline, CDR1 is SGHRS and CDR2 YFSETQ. The DNA for the CDR3 is TGCGCCAGCAGCTTGTATACGGGAGCAACTAATGAAAAACTGTTTTTT. It encodes CASSLYTGATNEKLFF.

This clone was recorded a few times. V and J are TRBV9 and TRBJ1-3; D unclear. Per the germline V gene, CDR1 is SGDLS and CDR2 is YYNGEE. The CDR3 has 14 amino acids. V was cut by 3 bases and J by 4 bases, with 11 bases left in between. The CDR3 DNA sequence: TGTGCCAGCAGCGCAGGATCCGCCGGAAACACCATATATTTT. This translates into CASSAGSAGNTIYF.